The entry that follows covers one T cell receptor beta chain sequence. No antigen is known for it. The assay was immunoSEQ multiplex PCR, and TCRdb's table has in-frame clones only and misses some. The profile shows more than 45,000 clones, approximately 85% of them singletons. CDR1 is MRHNA and CDR2 is SNTAGT in the germline V gene. CDR3 length: 14 residues. V dropped 0 bases and J dropped 4 bases, with 6 bases sitting between them. The sample is drawn from a study of OX40 agonist ivuxolimab in advanced cancers. For the study at large: Partial response was recorded in three patients: one hepatocellular carcinoma and two cutaneous melanoma cases.

Findings and limits, study-wide: Averaged across samples, CD8+ T cells carried more expanded clones than CD4+ did. CD4+ and CD8+ T cells in blood underwent clonal expansion by week 6 at 0.1 to 3.0 mg/kg. Researchers did not establish what antigens the expanded peripheral T cells target.

This clonotype was sampled from an adult with an advanced solid tumor such as melanoma, head and neck, liver or kidney cancer. This chain joins TRBV6-4 and TRBJ2-2; unclear D gene. The sample consisted of CD4+ or CD8+ T cells sorted from blood, taken in a trial of the OX40 agonist ivuxolimab. DNA of the CDR3: TGTGCCAGCAGTGACTCCGGCGGCACCGGGGAGCTGTTTTTT. The encoded protein is CASSDSGGTGELFF.